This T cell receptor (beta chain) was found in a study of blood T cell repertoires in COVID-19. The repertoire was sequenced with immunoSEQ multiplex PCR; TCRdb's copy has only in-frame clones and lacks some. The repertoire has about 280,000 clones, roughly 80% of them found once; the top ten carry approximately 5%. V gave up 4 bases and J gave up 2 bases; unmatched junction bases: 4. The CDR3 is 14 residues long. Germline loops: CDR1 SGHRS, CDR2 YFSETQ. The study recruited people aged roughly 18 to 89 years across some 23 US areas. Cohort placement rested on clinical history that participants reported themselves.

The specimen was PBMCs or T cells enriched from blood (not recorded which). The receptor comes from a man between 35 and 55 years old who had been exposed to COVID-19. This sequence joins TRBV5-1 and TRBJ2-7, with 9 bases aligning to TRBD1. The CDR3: CASSGTGITYEQYF. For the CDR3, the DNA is TGCGCCAGCAGCGGGACAGGGATTACCTACGAGCAGTACTTC.